The TCR beta chain under discussion was sequenced for a study of T cell responses to AZD1222 COVID-19 vaccine. The repertoire was sequenced with immunoSEQ multiplex PCR; TCRdb's copy has only in-frame clones and lacks some. The table shows about 59,000 clones, with 84% occurring only once. Looked up from germline, CDR1 is ENHRY and CDR2 is SYGVKD. The V and J ends lost 9 bases and 1 base, in that order; junction bases with no gene match: 7. The CDR3 totals 14 residues. The sequence was obtained from an adult in good health. The chain uses TRBV10-3 and TRBJ1-1; TRBD1 aligns across 8 bases. Source: peripheral blood, taken on day 0 of AZD1222 vaccination. The CDR3 loop reads CAIRQGFENTEAFF. For the CDR3, the DNA is TGTGCCATAAGACAGGGGTTCGAGAACACTGAAGCTTTCTTT.